This TCR beta chain was identified in a study of blood T cells in healthy people across ages. Whole-study results and caveats: No one knew whether donors had CMV, which possibly confounded expanded clonotype changes.

PCR was performed a second time for roughly 6 to 12 cycles using a sample-barcoded 5' primer and a J-beta primer mix. At least 3 million CDR3-containing paired-end reads were obtained per sample. MiXCR, run by TCRdb on the 5' RACE reads, gives a single entry per CDR3 protein. The sample has about 1.4 million distinct CDR3 sequences, roughly 59% seen once; the top ten hold 6.5% to 8%. Per germline, CDR1 MGHRA and CDR2 YSYEKL. The CDR3 covers 16 residues. The trim removed 3 bases at V and 3 bases at J, leaving 7 bases unmatched. Every sample yielded at least 6.5 million isolated PBMCs. A note on this clonotype: What it binds is unknown.

The receptor was derived from a man younger than 35 in good health. What was sequenced was blood. The J gene is TRBJ2-3, the V gene TRBV4-1, with 9 nucleotides matching TRBD1. This CDR3 is CASSHVPGQGTDTQYF. CDR3 bases: TGCGCCAGCAGCCACGTCCCGGGACAGGGAACAGATACGCAGTATTTT.